This TCR beta chain is drawn from a study of blood T cell repertoires in COVID-19 (TCRdb year 2020). Some background on the complete study: The collaborator samples originated in the United States, Italy and Spain and spanned the acute and convalescent phases of COVID-19. The prospective study material was composed of cDNA or gDNA derived from T cells, B-cell-depleted T cells, or PBMCs. Subjects who had been exposed to COVID-19, were actively infected with it, or had recovered from it provided the deeply sampled blood TCRbeta repertoires that made up the dataset. The repertoires were made available in a free public database intended to serve as a resource for research on the immune response to SARS-CoV-2. Samples came from the ongoing ImmuneRACE study (first 160 participants) plus 1,254 subjects from 6 global collaborators. The sample metadata nearly always contained a de-identified subject ID, COVID-19 status, age in years and sex. Where available, HLA class I and class II types were obtained from metadata supplied by the sample provider rather than from assay-based typing.

Here is what the overall study found, with its caveats: Clinical and demographic metadata were provided uncurated, with the amount varying by source and participant.

Remarks on this clone: The antigen this receptor binds is unknown. Within one base of it there is no much larger clone, and no base qualities were kept.

The CDR1 and CDR2 encoded by the germline V gene are SGHDT and YYEEEE. Ends trimmed: V by 4 bases, J by 2 bases; bases unmatched to a gene: 11. The CDR3 starts with the cysteine, ends with the phenylalanine, and has 16 residues. Only CDR3 DNA remains: 48 bases, in frame from the first base. TCRbeta CDR3 regions were amplified from genomic DNA using the immunoSEQ Assay, a bias-controlled multiplex PCR. Per the original workflow: The number of nucleated cells in each sample was estimated by amplification of reference gene primers within the assay. Sequence reads were collapsed and filtered to measure the absolute abundance of every unique TCRbeta CDR3 rearrangement. Productive Simpson clonality was computed per sample as the square root of Simpson's diversity index over productive rearrangements. TCRdb carries this immuneACCESS record with in-frame sequences only. Its versions omit some clonotypes, under half of them owing to an unresolved V gene in the studies checked, with the rest unexplained. V and J calls and clone size are copied from that table; D and trimming were computed from the DNA. The sample table contains 150,000 or so clones; only one count was recorded for 80% to 90% of them. The ten largest clones take up around 15% of the sample.

One collaborating source in Seattle enrolled patients while the patients were actively infected and followed the patients over time throughout the course of disease. The collaborating institutions used their own protocols to collect whole blood in K2EDTA tubes. For TCRbeta analysis, collaborator samples were shipped as frozen whole blood, as isolated PBMCs, or as DNA extracted from either sample type. The receptor was isolated from a man in his late teens or twenties with COVID-19, enrolled during active disease. The sample comprised peripheral blood. The rearranged chain carries TRBV5-6 and TRBJ2-7; the junction holds 8 bases that match TRBD1. The DNA is TGTGCCAGCAGCCCCCTAACAGGGGGAAACCCCTACGAGCAGTACTTC. Translated, this is CASSPLTGGNPYEQYF.